The clone carrying this TCR beta chain has a single count. The V gene lost 1 base and the J gene lost 6 bases, with 9 bases spanning the gap. The germline V gene encodes CDR1 SNHLY and CDR2 FYNNEI. The CDR3 spans 13 residues. These data come from a study of blood T cell repertoires in COVID-19. Looking at the study overall: The study drew acute and convalescent COVID-19 samples from the United States, Italy and Spain. From T cells, B-cell-depleted T cells, or PBMCs came the material, which was cDNA or gDNA.

Authors' processing steps: Using reference gene primer amplification, nucleated cell counts were estimated. The repertoire was sequenced with immunoSEQ multiplex PCR; TCRdb's copy has only in-frame clones and lacks some. Clonal size and the V and J genes are those of that table, whereas D and trimming came from the DNA. The table records 650,000 to 800,000 clones, just under 90% of them present only once. V gene TRBV2 combines with J gene TRBJ1-1; D remains unclear. The clonotype comes from a woman aged 18 to 35 with acute or convalescent COVID-19. What was sequenced was peripheral blood. CDR3 sequence: CASSEGSAAEAFF. The CDR3, as DNA: TGTGCCAGCAGTGAAGGGTCTGCGGCTGAAGCTTTCTTT.